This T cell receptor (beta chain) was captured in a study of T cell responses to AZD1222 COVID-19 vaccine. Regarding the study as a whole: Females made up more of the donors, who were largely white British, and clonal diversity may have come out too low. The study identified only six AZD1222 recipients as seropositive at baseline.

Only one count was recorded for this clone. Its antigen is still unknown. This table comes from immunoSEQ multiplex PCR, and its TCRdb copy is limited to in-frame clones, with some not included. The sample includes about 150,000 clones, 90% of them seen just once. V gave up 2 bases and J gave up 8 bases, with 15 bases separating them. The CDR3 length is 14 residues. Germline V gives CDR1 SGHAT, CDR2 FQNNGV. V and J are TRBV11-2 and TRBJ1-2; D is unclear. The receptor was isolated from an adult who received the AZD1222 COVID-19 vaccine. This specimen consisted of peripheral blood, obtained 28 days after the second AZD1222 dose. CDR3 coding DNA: TGTGCCAGCAGCTTAAGGCGTGAAGGGAGCGGCTACACCTTC. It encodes CASSLRREGSGYTF.